This record concerns one T cell receptor (beta chain) sequence. Its matching antigen is unknown. This entry comes from a study of a mutant IDH1 vaccine in newly diagnosed glioma. Germline V gene data show CDR1 as MNHEY and CDR2 as SVGAGI. The CDR3 has 15 amino acids. V gave up 6 bases and J gave up 3 bases; unmatched junction bases: 9. Generated by immunoSEQ multiplex PCR, the TCRdb table keeps only in-frame clones and is missing some. This table holds about 40,000 clones, about 89% found once. The time point is: week 5, during vaccination. A single vaccine dose contained 300 ug of mutant IDH1 20-mer peptide, and topical imiquimod was used with it.

The source is a man in his fifties or sixties with glioma. The input for sequencing was PBMCs, taken from a glioma patient whose treatment included an IDH1 peptide vaccine. The chain employs TRBV6-5 and TRBJ1-2, with 8 bases that match TRBD1. The DNA of the CDR3 is TGTGCCAGCAGGCAGGGCTCGACAGGGGACTATGGCTACACCTTC. Translating gives CASRQGSTGDYGYTF.